One and the same sample provided the 25 T cell receptor beta chains below, sequenced in a study of blood T cell repertoires in COVID-19. The protocol was immunoSEQ multiplex PCR, while the TCRdb copy is restricted to in-frame clones and leaves out a portion. The sample lists roughly 43,000 clones, 80% to 90% occurring once. The sample taken for sequencing was peripheral blood. These receptors all come from a human donor in a cohort sampled during active COVID-19. The donor label of this sample is uncertain.

J is TRBJ2-1 and V is TRBV29-1, with D unresolved. Trimming cost V 2 bases and J 3 bases, with 11 bases left between them. Germline V CDR1 and CDR2: SQVTM, ANQGSEA. The CDR3 runs to 14 residues. The CDR3 reads CSVEPPGFYNEQFF. In DNA, the CDR3 is TGCAGCGTTGAACCTCCCGGGTTCTACAATGAGCAGTTCTTC.

The genes are TRBV29-1 and TRBJ2-7, with D maybe TRBD1 (5 bases). This CDR3 spans 10 amino acids. V lost 6 bases and J lost 6, with 9 bases in between. The V gene's germline CDR1 is SQVTM and CDR2 ANQGSEA. The CDR3 region is CSVGASEQYF. In DNA, the CDR3 is TGCAGCGTAGGGGCTAGCGAGCAGTACTTC.

This chain joins TRBV6-5 and TRBJ1-1, with D tentatively TRBD1 (5 bases). Germline values: CDR1 MNHEY, CDR2 SVGAGI. The CDR3 length is 15 residues. V lost 7 bases to trimming and J lost 0 bases, with 15 bases between them. CDR3 nucleotides: TGTGCCAGCACGGGCGGGGCCCGGGTGAACACTGAAGCTTTCTTT. Residues: CASTGGARVNTEAFF.

The chain combines TRBV28 with TRBJ1-2, with a tentative D call TRBD1 (6 bases). CDR1 MDHEN and CDR2 SYDVKM come from the germline V gene. CDR3 length: 14 residues. V was clipped by 2 bases and J by 4 bases, with 11 bases between them. In DNA, the CDR3 is TGTGCCAGCAGTTTAGGGGGCAGTATCTATGGCTACACCTTC. This gives the protein CASSLGGSIYGYTF.

The chain carries TRBV19 and TRBJ1-3; D gene unclear. V dropped 5 bases and J dropped 4 bases, with 9 bases sitting between them. Germline CDR1 is LNHDA and CDR2 is SQIVND (reference sequence). CDR3 length equals 13 residues. The CDR3 sequence: CASSQMRGNTIYF. For the CDR3, the DNA is TGTGCCAGTAGTCAGATGAGGGGAAACACCATATATTTT.

The chain is built from TRBV21-1 and TRBJ2-7; the D call in the table, TRBD1, was not verified against the DNA. TRBV21-1 is a recognized pseudogene. CDR3 size: 16 residues. The CDR3 loop is CANPTAGNEFDLKQYF. The CDR3, as DNA: TGTGCCAACCCCACAGCCGGTAACGAGTTTGACCTAAAGCAGTACTTC.

The chain has TRBV11-3 and TRBJ2-1; D uncertain. The CDR3 is made up of 13 amino acids. Germline values: CDR1 SGHNT, CDR2 YENEEA. V lost 3 bases to trimming and J lost 9 bases, with 12 bases between them. The CDR3 bases are TGTGCCAGCAGCTTTTACCCTGCAGGTGAGCAGTTCTTC. Amino acid sequence: CASSFYPAGEQFF. Full variable domain (missing parts from reference TRBV11-3 and TRBJ2-1): EAGVVQSPRYKIIEKKQPVAFWCNPISGHNTLYWYLQNLGQGPELLIRYENEEAVDDSQLPKDRFSAERLKGVDSTLKIQPAELGDSAVYLCASSFYPAGEQFFGPGTRLTVL.

The chain joins TRBV6-5 to TRBJ1-4; D ambiguous. There are 16 residues in the CDR3. The germline CDR1 and CDR2 sequences are MNHEY and SVGAGI. Trimming left V 0 bases short and J 1 base short, with 9 bases between. The CDR3 sequence: CASSYSWAQTNEKLFF. The CDR3 bases are TGTGCCAGCAGTTACTCGTGGGCCCAAACTAATGAAAAACTGTTTTTT.

The rearrangement links TRBV14 to TRBJ2-1; 14 nucleotides line up with TRBD2. J gave up 9 bases and V 4 bases, and 5 bases lay outside the gene matches. The CDR3 consists of 15 residues. Germline V gene sequence: CDR1 SGHDN, CDR2 FVKESK. Here the CDR3 reads CASSLGLAGGGEQFF. The CDR3 nucleotides read TGTGCCAGCAGCCTTGGACTAGCGGGGGGAGGTGAGCAGTTCTTC.

The genes are TRBV19 and TRBJ2-7, with 8 bases fitting TRBD1. V lost 3 bases to trimming and J lost 3 bases; unmatched junction nucleotides: 4. This CDR3 spans 14 amino acids. Per germline, CDR1 LNHDA and CDR2 SQIVND (reference sequence). CDR3 amino acids: CASSIGQGLYEQYF. The CDR3 DNA reads as TGTGCCAGTAGTATCGGACAGGGTCTCTACGAGCAGTACTTC.

The gene calls are TRBV7-2 and TRBJ1-2; D is uncertain. V shed 6 bases and J shed 8 bases, with 16 bases lying between them. The CDR3 is made up of 13 amino acids. From germline, CDR1 is SGHTA and CDR2 FQGNSA. CDR3 residues: CASSSGRAQGYTF. CDR3 bases: TGTGCCAGCAGTTCCGGGAGGGCCCAAGGCTACACCTTC.

This clone was recorded once. The V and J genes are TRBV29-1 and TRBJ1-2, with TRBD1 matching 7 bases. CDR3 length: 11 amino acids. The germline V gene has CDR1 SQVTM and CDR2 ANQGSEA. The junction had 11 bases not matched to a gene; V was cut back by 6 bases and J by 13 bases. The CDR3, as DNA: TGCAGCGTGACCTATACAGGGGTTAGCACCTTC. This encodes CSVTYTGVSTF.

This chain uses TRBV4-3 with TRBJ1-2; weak D call: TRBD1 (5 bases). Per germline, CDR1 LGHNA and CDR2 YSLEER. This CDR3 spans 13 amino acids. The V gene lost 0 bases and the J gene lost 8 bases, with 10 bases spanning the gap. As DNA, the CDR3 is TGCGCCAGCAGCCAAGAGGCAGGGTACGGCTACACCTTC. Translated: CASSQEAGYGYTF.

This rearrangement joins TRBV5-5 to TRBJ1-2; D remains unclear. The CDR3 runs to 15 residues. Trimming shortened V by 4 bases and J by 3 bases, and 16 bases separated the two germline ends. Germline V gene data show CDR1 as SGHKS and CDR2 as YYEKEE (reference sequence). CDR3 in amino acids: CASSPGRETDYGYTF. In DNA form, the CDR3 reads TGTGCCAGCAGCCCGGGAAGGGAGACGGACTATGGCTACACCTTC.

V gene TRBV7-3 combines with J gene TRBJ2-2; 8 positions agree with TRBD2. The CDR3 spans 15 residues. The V and J ends lost 5 bases and 5 bases, in that order; junction bases with no gene match: 7. The germline CDR1 and CDR2 sequences are SGHTA and FQGTGA. This chain's CDR3 is CASSPHSGVTGELFF. As DNA, the CDR3 is TGTGCCAGCAGCCCCCATAGCGGGGTTACCGGGGAGCTGTTTTTT. Supplemented by reference TRBV7-3 and TRBJ2-2, the full variable domain reads GAGVSQTPSNKVTEKGKYVELRCDPISGHTALYWYRQSLGQGPEFLIYFQGTGAADDSGLPNDRFFAVRPEGSVSTLKIQRTERGDSAVYLCASSPHSGVTGELFFGEGSRLTVL.

This clone has only one observation. J is TRBJ2-3 and V is TRBV2, with 7 bases matching TRBD2. Germline CDR1 is SNHLY and CDR2 is FYNNEI. The CDR3 spans 12 residues. The trim removed 8 bases at V and 14 bases at J, leaving 13 bases unmatched. The CDR3 here is CASGEGHLGGYF. CDR3 in DNA: TGTGCCAGCGGGGAGGGGCACCTCGGTGGGTATTTT.

This rearrangement joins TRBV6-2 or TRBV6-3 to TRBJ2-1; D perhaps matches TRBD1 (5 bases). Looked up from germline, CDR1 is MNHEY and CDR2 is SVGEGT. This CDR3 comprises 14 residues. With 1 base removed from V and 7 bases from J, the gap between germline ends came to 11 bases. CDR3 coding DNA: TGTGCCAGCAGTTACTTGGGGCAGAAAAATGAGCAGTTCTTC. Translating gives CASSYLGQKNEQFF.

The chain recombines TRBV24-1 with TRBJ1-5; TRBD1 aligns across 8 bases. Germline CDR1 reads KGHDR; CDR2 reads SFDVKD. Trimming cost V 7 bases and J 0 bases; bases outside gene matches: 10. The CDR3 contains 17 residues. CDR3: CATRRGRQGTSNQPQHF. The CDR3 region has the DNA TGTGCCACCAGGCGGGGACGACAGGGGACTAGCAATCAGCCCCAGCATTTT.

The rearrangement links TRBV6-5 to TRBJ2-7; TRBD1 is a possible D gene (6 bases). This CDR3 region has 14 residues. The V end lost 6 bases, the J end lost 1 base, and 13 bases lay between the germline ends. CDR1 MNHEY and CDR2 SVGAGI come from the germline V gene. The CDR3 sequence is CASRDRPQSYEQYF. The CDR3 coding sequence is TGTGCCAGCAGGGACAGACCTCAATCCTACGAGCAGTACTTC.

The chain links TRBV7-9 to TRBJ2-5, with a tentative D call TRBD2 (5 bases). Trimming removed 5 bases at V and 5 bases at J, with 18 bases between. The CDR3 runs to 15 residues. Germline V lookup: CDR1 SEHNR, CDR2 FQNEAQ (reference sequence). Here the CDR3 DNA reads TGTGCCAGCAGCCCCGCTAAACTAGGAATGGAGACCCAGTACTTC. Amino acid sequence: CASSPAKLGMETQYF.

This clone was observed a single time. V gene TRBV30 combines with J gene TRBJ2-5, with 8 nucleotides matching TRBD1. V lost 0 bases and J lost 7; bases outside the gene matches: 13. Germline CDR1 and CDR2: GTSNPN and SVGIG (reference sequence). There are 16 residues in the CDR3. CDR3 DNA sequence: TGTGCCTGGAGTGTAGCCAGGGGGCCGAAAGGGGGGACCCAGTACTTC. It yields the protein CAWSVARGPKGGTQYF.

The chain employs TRBV6-5 and TRBJ2-7; 10 bases match TRBD1. J gave up 2 bases and V 4 bases, and 5 bases lay outside the gene matches. CDR3 size: 15 residues. The V gene's germline CDR1 is MNHEY and CDR2 SVGAGI. As DNA, the CDR3 is TGTGCCAGCAGTTGGGGGACAGGGGAAACCTACGAGCAGTACTTC. Translating it yields CASSWGTGETYEQYF.

This clone was observed once. This chain links TRBV4-2 with TRBJ1-5, with D uncertain. The CDR3 is made up of 13 amino acids. Germline lookup yields CDR1 LGHNA and CDR2 YNFKEQ. Trimming took 1 base from V and 4 from J, leaving 5 bases between them. The CDR3 nucleotides read TGTGCCAGCAGCCAAGTCCAGAATCAGCCCCAGCATTTT. Translation: CASSQVQNQPQHF.

The V gene is TRBV6-5, the J gene TRBJ2-2; the match to TRBD2 covers 7 bases. CDR1 is MNHEY, CDR2 SVGAGI, per germline. The CDR3 sequence is 14 residues long. Trimming at V came to 7 bases and at J to 6 bases, leaving 8 bases not matched to a gene. The CDR3 bases are TGTGCCAGCAAGCGGGACCTCACCGCCGGGGAGCTGTTTTTT. It yields the protein CASKRDLTAGELFF.

This clone has only a few counts. The chain employs TRBV29-1 and TRBJ1-3; 7 bases fit TRBD1. Germline lookup yields CDR1 SQVTM and CDR2 ANQGSEA. The CDR3 is made up of 12 amino acids. The J segment lost 4 bases and the V segment lost 6 bases, leaving 3 bases of the junction unmatched. Written as DNA, the CDR3 is TGCAGCGTGGCGACAGGGGGAAACACCATATATTTT. Its translation: CSVATGGNTIYF.